The next 32 T cell receptor beta chains were all read from a single sample in a study of CD8+ T cells in alopecia areata. It was cDNA, reverse transcribed from extracted RNA, that served as the sequencing template. The method was immunoSEQ multiplex PCR; TCRdb's version includes in-frame clones alone and lacks a portion of them. In the table there are 110,000 or so clones, roughly three fifths of which are singletons. The treatment was: oral pan-JAK inhibitor, 5-10 mg twice daily. The sequencing here drew on CD4+ T cells sorted from blood, taken at week 24, from a patient treated with tofacitinib. These receptors were taken from a human donor with alopecia areata.

This clone occurred a few times. The chain carries TRBV4-3 and TRBJ2-5; D is possibly TRBD2 (6 bases). The V end lost 0 bases, the J end lost 7 bases, and 12 bases lay between the germline ends. Germline V lookup: CDR1 LGHNA, CDR2 YSLEER. The CDR3 length is 14 residues. CDR3 sequence: CASSQEMEGGTQYF. The CDR3 DNA is TGCGCCAGCAGCCAAGAAATGGAGGGAGGGACCCAGTACTTC.

The gene calls are TRBV4-2 and TRBJ2-7; TRBD2 matches at 7 bases. Per the germline V gene, CDR1 is LGHNA and CDR2 is YNFKEQ. After removal of 0 bases from V and 0 bases from J, the junction contained 5 bases not matched to a gene. The CDR3 has 16 amino acids. CDR3 protein: CASSQDLAVSSYEQYF. The CDR3 region has the DNA TGTGCCAGCAGCCAAGATCTAGCGGTTAGCTCCTACGAGCAGTACTTC.

This chain joins TRBV5-1 and TRBJ1-1; D ambiguous. From germline, CDR1 is SGHRS and CDR2 YFSETQ. Trimming shortened V by 0 bases and J by 4 bases, and 13 bases separated the two germline ends. This CDR3 is built from 15 residues. The CDR3 nucleotides are TGCGCCAGCAGCTTGGCGACGGGGTCAGGCACTGAAGCTTTCTTT. Translating gives CASSLATGSGTEAFF.

The rearrangement joins TRBV7-8 to TRBJ2-7; D is uncertain. Trimming removed 0 bases at V and 3 bases at J, with 9 bases between. Germline V gives CDR1 SGHVS, CDR2 FQNEAQ. There are 14 residues in the CDR3. The CDR3 loop reads CASSLAGDYYEQYF. The CDR3 DNA is TGTGCCAGCAGCTTAGCGGGCGATTACTACGAGCAGTACTTC.

The chain carries TRBV9 and TRBJ2-7; 11 bases match TRBD1. With 3 bases clipped from V and 5 bases from J, the junction kept 7 bases outside the gene matches. The CDR3 has 15 amino acids. Germline V gene sequence: CDR1 SGDLS, CDR2 YYNGEE. CDR3 nucleotides: TGTGCCAGCAGCGCCGGACAGGGGGCTCCCCACGAGCAGTACTTC. This gives the protein CASSAGQGAPHEQYF.

The chain uses TRBV18 and TRBJ2-3; D remains ambiguous. Germline V lookup: CDR1 KGHSH, CDR2 LQKENI. The germline V and J ends were trimmed by 2 bases and 0 bases, with 9 bases remaining between them. The CDR3 extends over 15 amino acids. This chain's CDR3 is CASSPGVTSTDTQYF. The CDR3 DNA follows: TGTGCCAGCTCACCAGGGGTTACTAGCACAGATACGCAGTATTTT.

This chain uses TRBV15 with TRBJ1-5; the match to TRBD1 covers 7 bases. The germline V gene encodes CDR1 LNHNV and CDR2 YYDKDF (reference sequence). This CDR3 has 13 residues. Trimming at V came to 5 bases and at J to 7 bases, leaving 5 bases not matched to a gene. The DNA of the CDR3 is TGTGCCACCAGCTCACAGGGGAAACAGCCCCAGCATTTT. Translated: CATSSQGKQPQHF.

V and J are TRBV25-1 and TRBJ1-5, with D possibly TRBD1 on 6 matching bases. V shed 3 bases and J shed 5 bases, with 11 bases lying between them. Germline V gene data show CDR1 as MGHDK and CDR2 as SYGVNS. CDR3 size: 14 residues. The CDR3 reads CASSDTGFDQPQHF. Written as DNA, the CDR3 is TGTGCCAGCAGTGATACAGGGTTCGATCAGCCCCAGCATTTT.

The chain uses TRBV2 and TRBJ2-3, with 14 bases aligning to TRBD2. The germline CDR1 and CDR2 sequences are SNHLY and FYNNEI. The CDR3 has 18 residues. Losses at the gene ends were 6 bases for V and 0 bases for J; bases not matched to a gene: 8. The CDR3 region has the DNA TGTGCCAGCAGCATGACTAGCGGGGGGGGAAGAAGCACAGATACGCAGTATTTT. Translated, it gives CASSMTSGGGRSTDTQYF.

This chain connects TRBV30 to TRBJ2-7; TRBD1 matches 7 bases. Germline loops: CDR1 GTSNPN, CDR2 SVGIG (reference sequence). Trimming cost V 2 bases and J 1 base; bases outside gene matches: 2. The CDR3 runs to 13 residues. The CDR3 loop reads CAWSQGVSYEQYF. CDR3 in DNA: TGTGCCTGGAGTCAGGGGGTATCCTACGAGCAGTACTTC.

This clone was seen only once. This sequence joins TRBV11-2 and TRBJ2-7; 8 bases map to TRBD1. V gave up 4 bases and J gave up 6 bases; unmatched junction bases: 11. CDR3 length: 15 residues. Germline V gene sequence: CDR1 SGHAT, CDR2 FQNNGV. The CDR3 spells CASSSYRGSKSEQYF. In nucleotides, the CDR3 is TGTGCCAGCAGCTCGTACAGGGGGTCGAAGTCCGAGCAGTACTTC.

The count of this clone is one. The chain is built from TRBV29-1 and TRBJ1-1, with 8 bases fitting TRBD1. This CDR3 region has 13 residues. V lost 2 bases and J lost 9; bases outside the gene matches: 8. Looked up from germline, CDR1 is SQVTM and CDR2 is ANQGSEA. The CDR3 is CSVETSGTGKAFF. Written as DNA, the CDR3 is TGCAGCGTTGAAACTTCCGGGACAGGAAAAGCTTTCTTT.

This clone came up a few times. V and J are TRBV7-9 and TRBJ2-1; tentatively, D is TRBD2 (5 bases). CDR1 is SEHNR and CDR2 is FQNEAQ in the germline V gene (reference sequence). V shed 5 bases and J shed 0 bases, with 11 bases lying between them. The CDR3 covers 15 residues. CDR3 sequence: CASSRTPSSYNEQFF. Here the CDR3 DNA reads TGTGCCAGCAGCCGGACTCCTAGCTCCTACAATGAGCAGTTCTTC.

This clone was detected only a few times. The chain employs TRBV18 and TRBJ2-7; 7 bases align to TRBD1. There are 13 residues in the CDR3. The germline V gene has CDR1 KGHSH and CDR2 LQKENI. Trimming at V came to 3 bases and at J to 2 bases, leaving 1 base not matched to a gene. CDR3 DNA: TGTGCCAGCTCACCGCAGGGGGCCTACGAGCAGTACTTC. This sequence encodes CASSPQGAYEQYF.

V usage is TRBV4-1 and J usage is TRBJ1-5, with 9 bases fitting TRBD1. This CDR3 is 16 amino acids long. Germline V gives CDR1 MGHRA, CDR2 YSYEKL. V was pared by 3 bases and J by 1 base, with 4 bases of the junction left unmatched. The CDR3 DNA is TGCGCCAGCAGCCAGGAGGGGACAGGGAGCAATCAGCCCCAGCATTTT. Translating it yields CASSQEGTGSNQPQHF.

This chain joins TRBV2 and TRBJ1-5; no clear D. The CDR3 consists of 14 residues. Germline V gene sequence: CDR1 SNHLY, CDR2 FYNNEI. V was shortened by 6 bases and J by 4 bases, with 13 bases between the two germline ends. CDR3 in amino acids: CASSREGVNQPQHF. For the CDR3, the DNA is TGTGCCAGCAGCCGTGAGGGAGTAAATCAGCCCCAGCATTTT.

Only a few counts were recorded for this clone. This chain connects TRBV7-2 to TRBJ2-2, with 7 bases fitting TRBD2. Germline V lookup: CDR1 SGHTA, CDR2 FQGNSA. V trimming: 4 bases; J trimming: 0 bases; junction bases outside the gene matches: 2. The CDR3 spans 15 residues. CDR3 sequence (DNA): TGTGCCAGCAGCTCGGGACTACCGAACACCGGGGAGCTGTTTTTT. Amino acid sequence: CASSSGLPNTGELFF. Full variable domain (remainder filled in from reference TRBV7-2 and TRBJ2-2): GAGVSQSPSNKVTEKGKDVELRCDPISGHTALYWYRQSLGQGLEFLIYFQGNSAPDKSGLPSDRFSAERTGGSVSTLTIQRTQQEDSAVYLCASSSGLPNTGELFFGEGSRLTVL.

The chain employs TRBV7-3 and TRBJ2-1, with D hard to call. Trimming took off 5 bases at V and 6 bases at J, with 20 bases between the two ends. Germline CDR1 SGHTA, CDR2 FQGTGA. The CDR3 has 16 residues. The CDR3, as DNA: TGTGCCAGCAGCCTCAACCCGGTTGGGAATGGCAATGAGCAGTTCTTC. The encoded protein is CASSLNPVGNGNEQFF.

The chain combines TRBV2 with TRBJ2-1; TRBD2 is a possible D gene (5 bases). Trimming cost V 4 bases and J 14 bases, with 15 bases left between them. Germline V gives CDR1 SNHLY, CDR2 FYNNEI. The CDR3 covers 12 residues. The CDR3 sequence: CASSVRQEDKFF. As DNA, the CDR3 is TGTGCCAGCAGTGTCCGGCAGGAGGATAAGTTCTTC.

The CDR3 nucleotides read TGCAGCGTTGTGAGGTCCACCGGAGAGACCCAGTACTTC. Translated: CSVVRSTGETQYF. The rearrangement uses TRBV29-1 and TRBJ2-5; D is uncertain. Trimming stripped 4 bases from V and 4 bases from J, with 13 bases between. Per germline, CDR1 SQVTM and CDR2 ANQGSEA. This CDR3 has 13 amino acids.

This clone was seen a few times. This chain links TRBV4-1 with TRBJ2-3, with D maybe TRBD2 (7 bases). Trimming removed 4 bases from V and 4 bases from J, with 15 bases in between. The V gene's germline CDR1 is MGHRA and CDR2 YSYEKL. CDR3 length: 15 amino acids. CDR3 in DNA: TGCGCCAGCAGCCCGTCGGGGGGCGCGTCAGATACGCAGTATTTT. Translated, it gives CASSPSGGASDTQYF.

The V and J genes are TRBV7-2 and TRBJ1-2, with D possibly TRBD1 on 6 matching bases. Germline CDR1 and CDR2: SGHTA and FQGNSA. V lost 1 base and J lost 6, with 12 bases in between. The CDR3 sequence is 14 residues long. CDR3 region: CASSLGDISDGYTF. The CDR3 DNA reads as TGTGCCAGCAGCTTAGGGGACATCTCCGATGGCTACACCTTC.

The chain combines TRBV30 with TRBJ2-1; 7 bases map to TRBD1. Germline loops: CDR1 GTSNPN, CDR2 SVGIG (reference sequence). CDR3 length equals 11 residues. V gave up 0 bases and J gave up 12 bases; unmatched junction bases: 2. The CDR3 region is CAWSVQGRQFF. For the CDR3, the DNA is TGTGCCTGGAGTGTACAGGGGAGGCAGTTCTTC. Full variable domain (rest looked up from reference TRBV30 and TRBJ2-1): SQTIHQWPATLVQPVGSPLSLECTVEGTSNPNLYWYRQAAGRGLQLLFYSVGIGQISSEVPQNLSASRPQDRQFILSSKKLLLSDSGFYLCAWSVQGRQFFGPGTRLTVL.

V is TRBV11-2 and J is TRBJ1-1; D not certain. The V end lost 5 bases, the J end lost 0 bases, and 19 bases lay between the germline ends. This CDR3 is 17 amino acids long. Germline V lookup: CDR1 SGHAT, CDR2 FQNNGV. DNA for the CDR3: TGTGCCAGCAGCCTGCCGGGTCTGGGTTTCATGAACACTGAAGCTTTCTTT. It encodes CASSLPGLGFMNTEAFF.

The table lists this clone with a few counts. This chain links TRBV27 with TRBJ2-7; 7 positions match TRBD2. Germline V gene sequence: CDR1 MNHEY, CDR2 SMNVEV (reference sequence). V lost 5 bases and J lost 4; bases outside the gene matches: 8. The CDR3 covers 14 residues. For the CDR3, the DNA is TGTGCCAGCAGTGTGCGGGGGATTCAATACGAGCAGTACTTC. Translated: CASSVRGIQYEQYF.

This clone was seen only a few times. The CDR3 nucleotides read TGTGCCTGGAGTGGGACAGCGGTCTCTAACTATGGCTACACCTTC. Encoded protein: CAWSGTAVSNYGYTF. J is TRBJ1-2 and V is TRBV30, with D possibly matching TRBD1 (6 bases). Germline CDR1 and CDR2: GTSNPN and SVGIG (reference sequence). V lost 1 base to trimming and J lost 0 bases, with 12 bases between them. The CDR3 is 15 residues long.

This chain joins TRBV27 and TRBJ1-1; no reliable D call. Deletions cut 4 bases from V and 1 base from J, with 13 bases between. This CDR3 has 15 residues. Germline V gene data show CDR1 as MNHEY and CDR2 as SMNVEV (reference sequence). CDR3 residues: CASSYLERRNTEAFF. The CDR3 DNA reads TGTGCCAGCAGTTATTTGGAGAGAAGGAACACTGAAGCTTTCTTT.

The chain employs TRBV30 and TRBJ2-5, with no clear D. Per the germline V gene, CDR1 is GTSNPN and CDR2 is SVGIG (reference sequence). V lost 3 bases, J lost 5 bases, and 7 bases lay in between. The CDR3 runs to 11 residues. The CDR3 coding sequence is TGTGCCTGGAGACGGGTGGAGACCCAGTACTTC. This translates into CAWRRVETQYF.

There are a few counts of this clone. This chain connects TRBV30 to TRBJ1-5, with 9 bases fitting TRBD1. J was trimmed by 2 bases and V by 5 bases; bases with no gene match: 4. Germline V gives CDR1 GTSNPN, CDR2 SVGIG (reference sequence). This CDR3 is 14 amino acids long. CDR3 sequence (DNA): TGTGCCTGGTCCCGGGACAGGGGCAATCAGCCCCAGCATTTT. It is translated as CAWSRDRGNQPQHF.

The chain links TRBV19 to TRBJ2-7; TRBD1 might be the D (6 bases). V dropped 8 bases and J dropped 4 bases, with 12 bases sitting between them. Germline CDR1 is LNHDA and CDR2 is SQIVND (reference sequence). CDR3 size: 12 residues. The DNA for the CDR3 is TGTGCCAGTGCAGGGGACACATACGAGCAGTACTTC. Translating it yields CASAGDTYEQYF.

The chain's CDR3 is CASRRSGGTNIDGYTF. CDR3 sequence (DNA): TGCGCCAGCAGGCGTTCAGGAGGGACCAATATTGATGGCTACACCTTC. The V call is TRBV23-1, the J call TRBJ1-2, with TRBD1 as a possible D gene (5 bases). TRBV23-1 is flagged as an ORF with uncertain function. This CDR3 comprises 16 residues. The ends were cut back, 6 bases at V and 6 bases at J, with 23 bases in the middle.

The V call is TRBV18, the J call TRBJ2-7, with D possibly called TRBD1 or TRBD2 (5 bases each). Trimming took 3 bases from V and 0 from J, leaving 9 bases between them. This CDR3 has 14 amino acids. Germline assignment: CDR1 KGHSH and CDR2 LQKENI. The CDR3 loop reads CASSPRDGSYEQYF. In nucleotides, the CDR3 is TGTGCCAGCTCACCCCGGGACGGCTCCTACGAGCAGTACTTC. The full variable domain, its missing parts supplied by reference TRBV18 and TRBJ2-7, is NAGVMQNPRHLVRRRGQEARLRCSPMKGHSHVYWYRQLPEEGLKFMVYLQKENIIDESGMPKERFSAEFPKEGPSILRIQQVVRGDSAAYFCASSPRDGSYEQYFGPGTRLTVT.